One sample yielded the 23 T cell receptor beta chains listed below, sequenced in a study of siplizumab effects on memory and regulatory T cells. Generated by immunoSEQ multiplex PCR, the TCRdb table keeps only in-frame clones and is missing some. The sample consists of some 100,000 clones, just over 90% of them appearing once. Material for sequencing was Tregs sorted from blood. These receptors were collected from a human donor in good health.

This chain joins TRBV6-1 and TRBJ1-4; TRBD1 might be the D (5 bases). Trimming shortened V by 10 bases and J by 8 bases, and 17 bases separated the two germline ends. The V gene's germline CDR1 is MNHNS and CDR2 SASEGT. This CDR3 has 13 amino acids. In nucleotides, the CDR3 is TGTGCCATCAGGAGACGGGGCGGGGAAAAACTGTTTTTT. This codes for CAIRRRGGEKLFF.

This clone was detected only a few times. This chain connects TRBV7-9 to TRBJ1-4; 8 bases fit TRBD1. CDR1 is SEHNR and CDR2 is FQNEAQ in the germline V gene (reference sequence). Germline trimming cut 5 bases from V and 8 bases from J; bases unmatched to any gene: 7. There are 14 residues in the CDR3. Written as DNA, the CDR3 is TGTGCCAGCAGCCAACAGGGGGTGAGGGAAAAACTGTTTTTT. Its translation: CASSQQGVREKLFF.

The chain carries TRBV5-1 and TRBJ2-2; 11 bases line up with TRBD1. From germline, CDR1 is SGHRS and CDR2 YFSETQ. This CDR3 contains 15 residues. The ends lost 4 bases at V and 5 bases at J; junction bases unmatched: 4. CDR3 loop: CASSQGQGGTGELFF. The CDR3 nucleotides read TGCGCCAGCAGCCAGGGACAGGGGGGAACCGGGGAGCTGTTTTTT.

This chain joins TRBV18 and TRBJ2-3, with D perhaps TRBD2 (5 bases). V was cut by 3 bases and J by 1 base, with 14 bases left in between. The germline gives CDR1 KGHSH, CDR2 LQKENI. This CDR3 contains 16 residues. CDR3 DNA: TGTGCCAGCTCACCCCGAGCGGCAGTGGGCACAGATACGCAGTATTTT. It encodes CASSPRAAVGTDTQYF.

The rearrangement uses TRBV7-3 and TRBJ2-5, with 9 bases lining up with TRBD1. The V gene's germline CDR1 is SGHTA and CDR2 FQGTGA. V was clipped by 5 bases and J by 4 bases; unmatched bases: 2. CDR3 length: 13 amino acids. CDR3: CASSQTGGETQYF. CDR3 DNA sequence: TGTGCCAGCAGCCAGACAGGGGGAGAGACCCAGTACTTC.

This clone was seen just once. The chain carries TRBV11-3 and TRBJ2-1; D gene ambiguous. The V gene's germline CDR1 is SGHNT and CDR2 YENEEA. V was pared by 0 bases and J by 7 bases, with 7 bases between. CDR3 length: 13 residues. CDR3 region: CASSLDLNNEQFF. The CDR3 bases are TGTGCCAGCAGCTTAGATCTAAATAATGAGCAGTTCTTC.

J is TRBJ1-1 and V is TRBV2; 7 bases are a match to TRBD1. V was clipped by 7 bases and J by 2 bases; unmatched bases: 1. CDR3 length: 12 amino acids. Germline lookup yields CDR1 SNHLY and CDR2 FYNNEI. The CDR3 DNA sequence: TGTGCCAGCAACAGGGGTAACACTGAAGCTTTCTTT. Amino acid sequence: CASNRGNTEAFF.

The chain couples TRBV13 to TRBJ2-7; TRBD1 matches at 8 bases. The V gene end was trimmed by 0 bases and the J gene end by 2 bases; junction bases not matched to a gene: 3. From germline, CDR1 is PRHDT and CDR2 FYEKMQ (reference sequence). This CDR3 region has 15 residues. CDR3 region: CASSLGDRATYEQYF. For the CDR3, the DNA is TGTGCCAGCAGCTTAGGGGACAGGGCAACCTACGAGCAGTACTTC.

This clone was seen once. V and J are TRBV19 and TRBJ1-2, with D possibly TRBD1 on 5 matching bases. Germline lookup yields CDR1 LNHDA and CDR2 SQIVND (reference sequence). With 7 bases removed from V and 3 bases from J, the gap between germline ends came to 21 bases. This CDR3 region has 16 residues. The CDR3 DNA reads as TGTGCCAGTATGTTAACGGCCGGGACGTTTTACTATGGCTACACCTTC. The encoded protein is CASMLTAGTFYYGYTF.

The rearrangement joins TRBV27 to TRBJ2-1; unclear D gene. Germline loops: CDR1 MNHEY, CDR2 SMNVEV (reference sequence). The ends were cut back, 8 bases at V and 0 bases at J, with 11 bases in the middle. This CDR3 spans 14 amino acids. The CDR3 nucleotides read TGTGCCAGCGCCAGGTCGCTCTCCTACAATGAGCAGTTCTTC. It translates to CASARSLSYNEQFF.

The chain joins TRBV4-2 to TRBJ2-5; TRBD1 is a possible D gene (5 bases). V was pared by 2 bases and J by 5 bases, with 18 bases between. The germline V gene encodes CDR1 LGHNA and CDR2 YNFKEQ. This CDR3 comprises 16 residues. The CDR3 DNA is TGTGCCAGCAGCCAAAATAAAGACAGTTTCGGGGAGACCCAGTACTTC. Amino acids: CASSQNKDSFGETQYF.

The chain couples TRBV18 to TRBJ1-1, with D possibly matching TRBD1 (5 bases). The germline gives CDR1 KGHSH, CDR2 LQKENI. The V and J ends lost 4 bases and 0 bases respectively, with 18 bases between them. The CDR3 runs to 17 residues. This CDR3 reads CASSRTGLLGVNTEAFF. The CDR3 coding sequence is TGTGCCAGCTCACGCACCGGGCTTCTAGGGGTGAACACTGAAGCTTTCTTT.

The chain joins TRBV5-1 to TRBJ2-7, with no clear D. The germline CDR1 and CDR2 sequences are SGHRS and YFSETQ. The CDR3 is made up of 13 amino acids. Trimming took off 0 bases at V and 3 bases at J, with 7 bases between the two ends. CDR3 loop: CASSLGYYYEQYF. CDR3 nucleotide sequence: TGCGCCAGCAGCTTGGGCTACTACTACGAGCAGTACTTC.

This chain links TRBV28 with TRBJ2-5; D gene ambiguous. Germline V gene sequence: CDR1 MDHEN, CDR2 SYDVKM. With 7 bases removed from V and 1 base from J, the gap between germline ends came to 10 bases. The CDR3 has 13 amino acids. The CDR3 spells CASTLGGQETQYF. CDR3 DNA sequence: TGTGCCAGCACTCTCGGCGGCCAAGAGACCCAGTACTTC. The entire variable domain, with the rest obtained from reference TRBV28 and TRBJ2-5, is as follows: DVKVTQSSRYLVKRTGEKVFLECVQDMDHENMFWYRQDPGLGLRLIYFSYDVKMKEKGDIPEGYSVSREKKERFSLILESASTNQTSMYLCASTLGGQETQYFGPGTRLLVL.

The rearrangement joins TRBV7-9 to TRBJ2-5; the match to TRBD2 covers 15 bases. Germline CDR1 and CDR2: SEHNR and FQNEAQ (reference sequence). V was clipped by 5 bases and J by 4 bases; unmatched bases: 5. This CDR3 has 16 residues. The CDR3 region is CASSPGLAGGGETQYF. Written as DNA, the CDR3 is TGTGCCAGCAGCCCCGGACTAGCGGGAGGGGGAGAGACCCAGTACTTC.

This clone has just one count. At one end the junction does not follow the germline gene, possibly because of a read error. J is TRBJ2-3 and V is TRBV7-7, with 8 nucleotides matching TRBD2. CDR1 is SSHAT, CDR2 FNYEAQ, per germline (reference sequence). This CDR3 is built from 15 residues. CDR3: CASSLSSGSTDTQYF. CDR3 bases: TGTGCTAGCAGCTTATCTAGCGGGAGCACAGATACGCAGTATTTT.

The chain uses TRBV18 and TRBJ1-1; 10 bases align to TRBD1. The CDR3 consists of 19 residues. CDR1 is KGHSH and CDR2 is LQKENI in the germline V gene. V lost 6 bases, J lost 5 bases, and 21 bases stayed unmatched. This CDR3 is CASSTSGTGVTLLRTEAFF. Written as DNA, the CDR3 is TGTGCCAGCTCTACCTCCGGGACAGGGGTAACCCTGCTCAGAACTGAAGCTTTCTTT. Full variable domain (outside the CDR3, taken from reference TRBV18 and TRBJ1-1): NAGVMQNPRHLVRRRGQEARLRCSPMKGHSHVYWYRQLPEEGLKFMVYLQKENIIDESGMPKERFSAEFPKEGPSILRIQQVVRGDSAAYFCASSTSGTGVTLLRTEAFFGQGTRLTVV.

This chain links TRBV25-1 with TRBJ2-1, with 11 bases aligning to TRBD2. V lost 1 base and J lost 4; bases outside the gene matches: 9. The CDR3 runs to 18 residues. Looked up from germline, CDR1 is MGHDK and CDR2 is SYGVNS. The CDR3 DNA sequence: TGTGCCAGCAGTGAATTGCGGTCGGGACTAGCGGATTACAATGAGCAGTTCTTC. Its translation: CASSELRSGLADYNEQFF.

This clone was counted only a few times. The chain employs TRBV6-5 and TRBJ1-5; 7 positions match TRBD1. In germline, CDR1 is MNHEY, CDR2 SVGAGI. J lost 4 bases, V lost 6 bases, and 3 bases had no gene match. This CDR3 contains 13 residues. The CDR3 DNA follows: TGTGCCAGCAGCGACAGGGTAAATCAGCCCCAGCATTTT. It specifies CASSDRVNQPQHF.

The chain has TRBV29-1 and TRBJ2-3; the D is unclear. V shed 8 bases and J shed 5 bases, with 14 bases lying between them. In germline, CDR1 is SQVTM, CDR2 ANQGSEA. The length of the CDR3 is 12 residues. CDR3 amino acids: CSLPWAGDTQYF. DNA of the CDR3: TGCAGCCTACCTTGGGCTGGAGATACGCAGTATTTT.

V usage is TRBV27 and J usage is TRBJ2-5; 9 positions agree with TRBD2. CDR1 is MNHEY, CDR2 SMNVEV, per germline (reference sequence). The trim removed 4 bases at V and 1 base at J, leaving 7 bases unmatched. The CDR3 is 16 amino acids. CDR3 sequence: CASSSGLREGQETQYF. CDR3 DNA sequence: TGTGCCAGCAGTTCTGGGTTGCGGGAGGGCCAAGAGACCCAGTACTTC.

V and J are TRBV19 and TRBJ2-7; D gene ambiguous. Trimming cost V 5 bases and J 3 bases, with 5 bases left between them. CDR1 is LNHDA and CDR2 is SQIVND in the germline V gene (reference sequence). This CDR3 has 11 residues. The CDR3 sequence is CASSWDYEQYF. CDR3 nucleotide sequence: TGTGCCAGTAGTTGGGACTACGAGCAGTACTTC. Based on the CDR3 plus reference TRBV19 and TRBJ2-7, the full variable domain is DGGITQSPKYLFRKEGQNVTLSCEQNLNHDAMYWYRQDPGQGLRLIYYSQIVNDFQKGDIAEGYSVSREKKESFPLTVTSAQKNPTAFYLCASSWDYEQYFGPGTRLTVT.

V and J are TRBV19 and TRBJ1-2, with a weak D call TRBD1 (6 bases). The CDR3 length is 15 residues. Germline CDR1 is LNHDA and CDR2 is SQIVND (reference sequence). V was cut by 7 bases and J by 3 bases, with 18 bases left in between. CDR3 protein: CASTSQGGADYGYTF. CDR3 nucleotide sequence: TGTGCCAGTACTTCCCAAGGGGGGGCGGACTATGGCTACACCTTC.